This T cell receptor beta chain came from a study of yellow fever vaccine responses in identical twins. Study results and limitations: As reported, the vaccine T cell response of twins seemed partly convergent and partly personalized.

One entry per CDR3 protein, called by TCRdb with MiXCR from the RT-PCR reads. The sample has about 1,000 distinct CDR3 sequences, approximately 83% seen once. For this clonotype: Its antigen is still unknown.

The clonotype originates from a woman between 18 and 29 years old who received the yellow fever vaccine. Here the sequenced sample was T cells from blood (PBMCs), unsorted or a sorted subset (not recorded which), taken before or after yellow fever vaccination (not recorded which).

CDR3 amino acids: CASSQGLAVQETQYF. The DNA for the CDR3 is TGCGCCAGCAGCCAAGGGCTAGCGGTCCAAGAGACCCAGTACTTC. J is TRBJ2-5 and V is TRBV4-1, with 7 bases that match TRBD2. The CDR3 consists of 15 residues. With 1 base clipped from V and 1 base from J, the junction kept 3 bases outside the gene matches. Germline assignment: CDR1 MGHRA and CDR2 YSYEKL.